One and the same sample provided the 12 T cell receptor beta chains below, sequenced in a study of molecular identifiers for immune sequencing clone quantification. TCRdb reprocessed the PCR reads via MiXCR and lists one record per CDR3 protein. The sample has more than 9,500 distinct CDR3 sequences, 15% to 20% seen once. The sample consisted of naive CD8+ T cells from blood, with Jurkat cell RNA spiked in. Subset described: FACS-sorted CD8+CD4-CCR7+CD45RA+ naive T cells. The receptors were sampled from a human donor in good health. Some libraries in this study had Jurkat cell RNA spiked in.

In its sample, this clonotype was seen a few times. This CDR3 is missing its conserved last phenylalanine or tryptophan, likely due to a read error. V is TRBV24-1 and J is TRBJ2-3; possibly TRBD2 for D (5 bases). V was shortened by 1 base and J by 4 bases, with 17 bases between the two germline ends. The CDR3 is 17 amino acids. Per germline, CDR1 KGHDR and CDR2 SFDVKD. For the CDR3, the DNA is TGTGCCACCAGTGATTTCGACGCGGGCCACTCCTCAGATACGCAGTATCTT. Its protein product is CATSDFDAGHSSDTQYL.

This clonotype was counted many times. V and J are TRBV7-8 and TRBJ1-2; 7 bases map to TRBD1. Germline CDR1 is SGHVS and CDR2 is FQNEAQ. This CDR3 is built from 14 residues. The trim removed 5 bases at V and 6 bases at J, leaving 9 bases unmatched. The CDR3 DNA reads as TGTGCCAGCAGCAGGGGGACAGCGGATCATGGCTACACCTTC. Translated, it gives CASSRGTADHGYTF.

As to this clonotype: This may be a read error: a much more frequent sequence differs by one nucleotide. The rearrangement uses TRBV27 and TRBJ2-7; D remains ambiguous. CDR1 is MNHEY and CDR2 is SMNVEV in the germline V gene (reference sequence). This CDR3 contains 15 residues. V was shortened by 2 bases and J by 0 bases, with 11 bases between the two germline ends. In nucleotides, the CDR3 is TGTGCCAGCAGTTTAGGGATACCGGTCTCCTACGAGCAGTACTTC. This gives the protein CASSLGIPVSYEQYF.

This chain joins TRBV3-1 and TRBJ2-3; D is tentatively TRBD1 or TRBD2 (6 bases each). CDR1 and CDR2 (germline): LGHDT, YNNKEL (reference sequence). This CDR3 comprises 17 residues. The V end lost 0 bases, the J end lost 2 bases, and 15 bases lay between the germline ends. Here the CDR3 reads CASSQDRGRLTTDTQYF. The CDR3 DNA is TGTGCCAGCAGCCAAGATCGGGGGCGGTTAACCACAGATACGCAGTATTTT.

A few counts support this clonotype. The chain joins TRBV7-9 to TRBJ2-2; 8 bases align to TRBD1. Germline values: CDR1 SEHNR, CDR2 FQNEAQ (reference sequence). V dropped 0 bases and J dropped 4; count of bases not matched to a gene: 10. This CDR3 has 18 residues. CDR3 loop: CASSLASKRTGITGELFF. Here the CDR3 DNA reads TGTGCCAGCAGCTTAGCTTCTAAGAGGACAGGGATCACCGGGGAGCTGTTTTTT.

This clonotype was observed many times. V and J are TRBV7-8 and TRBJ2-5; tentatively, D is TRBD1 (6 bases). The CDR3 length is 14 residues. Trimming removed 5 bases from V and 0 bases from J, with 10 bases in between. Germline loops: CDR1 SGHVS, CDR2 FQNEAQ. The CDR3 DNA follows: TGTGCCAGCAGCGAGACAGGTGACCAAGAGACCCAGTACTTC. As protein: CASSETGDQETQYF.

By share of the sample, this clonotype is medium-sized. The V call is TRBV7-9, the J call TRBJ1-6; unclear D gene. CDR3 length: 15 amino acids. V was clipped by 4 bases and J by 9 bases, with 16 bases between them. Germline lookup yields CDR1 SEHNR and CDR2 FQNEAQ (reference sequence). The CDR3 region has the DNA TGTGCCAGCAGCTCCTGGAGGGAGTCGGGTTCACCCCTCCACTTT. Translated, it gives CASSSWRESGSPLHF.

This clonotype was detected many times. The chain recombines TRBV7-8 with TRBJ2-5, with no clear D. Trimming took 1 base from V and 3 from J, leaving 3 bases between them. Germline V CDR1 and CDR2: SGHVS, FQNEAQ. CDR3 length equals 12 residues. The CDR3, as DNA: TGTGCCAGCAGCTTAGGGGAAGAGACCCAGTACTTC. It yields the protein CASSLGEETQYF.

This clonotype is categorized as medium-sized. CDR3 sequence: CASSSAGALYEQYF. The CDR3 DNA sequence: TGTGCCAGTAGTAGTGCGGGAGCTCTATACGAGCAGTACTTC. This chain connects TRBV19 to TRBJ2-7, with 7 bases aligning to TRBD2. Germline loops: CDR1 LNHDA, CDR2 SQIVND (reference sequence). This CDR3 is built from 14 residues. With V trimmed by 4 bases and J by 4 bases, 7 bases remained unmatched.

As regards this clonotype: The conserved phenylalanine or tryptophan normally closing the CDR3 is absent here, so this likely arose from a read error. The chain couples TRBV7-9 to TRBJ2-3, with D tentatively TRBD1 or TRBD2 (5 bases each). V lost 5 bases, J lost 5 bases, and 14 bases lay in between. Germline values: CDR1 SEHNR, CDR2 FQNEAQ (reference sequence). The CDR3 has 14 amino acids. The CDR3 loop is CASSHPGLLDTQYL. In nucleotides, the CDR3 is TGTGCCAGCAGCCACCCGGGGCTATTAGATACGCAGTATCTT.

By share, this clonotype ranks as medium-sized (0.01 to 0.1%). CDR3 loop: CASSLLLAGGYNEQFF. Written as DNA, the CDR3 is TGTGCCAGCAGTTTACTGCTAGCGGGAGGGTACAATGAGCAGTTCTTC. The chain links TRBV27 to TRBJ2-1; 12 bases map to TRBD2. V lost 2 bases and J lost 4; bases outside the gene matches: 3. Germline CDR1 is MNHEY and CDR2 is SMNVEV (reference sequence). The CDR3 totals 16 residues.

At least ten counts were recorded for this clonotype. The V call is TRBV6-5, the J call TRBJ2-1; 8 nucleotides align to TRBD2. In germline, CDR1 is MNHEY, CDR2 SVGAGI. The V and J ends lost 0 bases and 4 bases, in that order; junction bases with no gene match: 5. This CDR3 is 16 amino acids long. The CDR3 nucleotides are TGTGCCAGCAGTTACTCGAGACTAGCGACATACAATGAGCAGTTCTTC. Protein: CASSYSRLATYNEQFF.